This T cell receptor (beta chain) was sequenced during a study of Ad26.COV2.S vaccination and SARS-CoV-2 variants. On the study more broadly: A COV1001 Ad26.COV2.S trial-arm participant provided the sample. Once or twice, 56 days apart, Ad26.COV2.S was delivered intramuscularly.

Germline loops: CDR1 SGHTA, CDR2 FQGNSA. The CDR3 is 16 amino acids. V was pared by 2 bases and J by 2 bases, with 16 bases between. Clones were read by immunoSEQ multiplex PCR, and TCRdb kept only the in-frame ones, dropping some. The table lists fewer than 400,000 clones, just under 85% of them singletons. The sample's treatment: some 19 received Ad26.COV2.S at low or high dose, single or two shots; five or six received placebo; per-sample allocation not given. On day 63 after the first injection, vaccine and placebo recipients gave samples. J is TRBJ2-7 and V is TRBV7-2; D may correspond to TRBD1 or TRBD2 (6 bases each). The sequence came from a person between 18 and 60 years old who received the Ad26.COV2.S COVID-19 vaccine or a placebo. This specimen was peripheral blood, taken in a trial of Ad26.COV2.S vaccine versus placebo. The CDR3 spells CASSLRGGNLAYEQYF. The CDR3 nucleotides read TGTGCCAGCAGCTTAAGAGGGGGGAATTTGGCCTACGAGCAGTACTTC. The whole variable domain, filled in from reference TRBV7-2 and TRBJ2-7, reads GAGVSQSPSNKVTEKGKDVELRCDPISGHTALYWYRQSLGQGLEFLIYFQGNSAPDKSGLPSDRFSAERTGGSVSTLTIQRTQQEDSAVYLCASSLRGGNLAYEQYFGPGTRLTVT.